This T cell receptor beta chain was identified during a study of graft-versus-host responses after intestinal transplantation (dated by TCRdb to the early 2020s). About the full investigation: Recipients received multivisceral, liver-intestinal, or isolated intestinal transplants. Every recipient was given anti-thymocyte globulin induction, followed by roughly 3 years of maintenance tacrolimus and steroids. After intestinal transplantation, graft-versus-host and host-versus-graft alloreactive T cell clones were followed in the graft, circulation and bone marrow using bulk TCR-beta CDR3 sequencing. To identify alloreactive clones, pre-transplant mixed lymphocyte reaction products were sequenced and then compared with unstimulated pre-transplant donor and recipient T cells. A cohort of more than 20 intestinal transplant recipients, including one retransplant, was enrolled, and 3 patients lacking pretransplant specimens were excluded. Donor T cell macrochimerism was defined as a peak of at least 4% donor T cells among recipient peripheral blood mononuclear cells. Rather than being sequenced by the commercial service, samples from a few later patients were sequenced in-house on an Illumina MiSeq and processed with MiXCR.

What the work shows at the level of the full study, not this receptor alone: High GvH to HvG T cell clonal ratios were observed in the allografts of patients with donor T cell macrochimerism. Conclusions were limited by the relatively low number and heterogeneity of intestinal transplant patients. Early after transplant, peak levels of circulating GvH clones were associated with declines in HvG clones. GvH clones were found in recipient bone marrow, and some of the GvH clones appeared earlier in ileal mucosa or blood, which is consistent with an intestinal mucosal origin.

Notes on this clone: Its cognate antigen has yet to be identified. No base quality information exists; no much larger clone differs at one position.

In the first month after transplant, blood samples were collected up to 4 times, and after that at least monthly when available. The method behind the library was the immunoSEQ multiplex PCR assay. For most patients, genomic DNA was subjected to high-throughput TCR-beta CDR3 sequencing by Adaptive Biotechnologies. Processing in the source paper ran as follows. Adaptive's ImmunoSEQ software supplied the TCR sequencing data for 18 patients, while MiXCR and VDJtools were used to process three other patients. CDR3 nucleotide sequences shared by donor and recipient were removed because the origin of these sequences could not be assigned. At least 2-fold expansion over unstimulated cells and a minimum CFSE-low frequency of 0.002% (template counts) or 0.001% (read counts) were required for clones to be classified as alloreactive. Clones detected in sequenced pre-transplant spleen, lymph node, or MLR CFSE-low populations of the donor or recipient were defined as mappable. Cumulative frequency of alloreactive clones was calculated as a percentage of all sequences weighted by copy number. TCRdb retrieved this table from immuneACCESS and kept in-frame rearrangements only. Not all clones are present; in checked studies, unresolved V genes account for under half, and no reason is known for the remainder. That table is the source of V, J and clone size, and D and trimming were worked out from the DNA. In all, the sample holds under 20,000 clones, and around nine tenths of those were seen once. Less than 2% of the sample is held by the ten biggest clonotypes.

The CDR3 measures 16 amino acids from cysteine to phenylalanine. The entry retains the CDR3 DNA only, 48 bases that are in frame from base 1. Trimming leaves V shorter by 5 bases and J shorter by 2 bases, with the junction holding 9 bases beyond the gene matches. From the germline V gene (reference sequence), CDR1 is SGHAT and CDR2 is FQDESV. The TCR originated in a human patient who received an intestinal transplant, so some T cells may come from the graft donor. Here the chain combines TRBV11-1 and TRBJ2-3; TRBD2 agrees with 8 junctional bases. Sequenced material: PBMCs, taken more than 350 days after transplant. Read as DNA, the sequence is TGTGCCAGCAGCCCGGGCGAGCGGGAGTTCACAGATACGCAGTATTTT. Its coded protein is CASSPGEREFTDTQYF. This CDR3, with the reference TRBV11-1 and TRBJ2-3 proteins standing in past its ends, gives the full variable domain EAEVAQSPRYKITEKSQAVAFWCDPISGHATLYWYRQILGQGPELLVQFQDESVVDDSQLPKDRFSAERLKGVDSTLKIQPAELGDSAMYLCASSPGEREFTDTQYFGPGTRLTVL.